This TCR beta chain stems from a study of T cell repertoires in cytomegalovirus infection. On the study more broadly: Public TCR beta signatures provided an indication of both CMV infection and a matching HLA type.

TCRdb re-derived calls from the reads in MiXCR, one entry per CDR3 protein. In the table there are about 830,000 distinct CDR3 sequences, roughly 33% of which are singletons. Overall study findings and caveats: Cumulated frequencies of public TCR beta families served to identify carriers of CMV plus the relevant HLA. Predominance within the ex vivo response was attributable to HLA-C-restricted CMV-specific TCR beta clonotypes.

In regard to this clonotype: The antigen is undetermined.

J gave up 3 bases and V 4 bases, and 7 bases lay outside the gene matches. This CDR3 spans 15 amino acids. The germline V gene encodes CDR1 SGHRS and CDR2 YFSETQ. The TCR comes from a human donor in good health (CMV status not recorded). Some clones in this sample may be carry-over from other donors' samples. V gene TRBV5-1 combines with J gene TRBJ1-2; 9 nucleotides align to TRBD1. This specimen was cultured CD8+ T cells from PBMCs, taken from culture after CMV antigen stimulation. This chain's CDR3 is CASSTDRGAYYGYTF. CDR3 coding DNA: TGCGCCAGCAGCACGGACAGGGGCGCATACTATGGCTACACCTTC.